This passage covers 5 T cell receptor beta chains from one sample sequenced in a study of control samples from healthy donors and cancer patients. Sequencing was performed with immunoSEQ multiplex PCR; in TCRdb, only in-frame clones are kept and a portion is missing. The sample holds roughly 190,000 clones, 90% to 95% seen once. Source material: blood. These receptors were collected from a young man in good health.

Ten or more counts support this clone. V and J are TRBV6-4 and TRBJ1-1, with TRBD1 matching 7 bases. Germline CDR1 is MRHNA and CDR2 is SNTAGT. The CDR3 covers 15 residues. Trimming cost V 5 bases and J 2 bases; bases outside gene matches: 8. This chain's CDR3 is CASSKTGRSNTEAFF. CDR3 DNA: TGTGCCAGCAGTAAGACAGGGAGATCTAACACTGAAGCTTTCTTT.

J is TRBJ2-1 and V is TRBV19, with no clear D. Trimming shortened V by 5 bases and J by 1 base, and 12 bases separated the two germline ends. The germline CDR1 and CDR2 sequences are LNHDA and SQIVND (reference sequence). This CDR3 spans 15 amino acids. CDR3 in amino acids: CASSPLERSYNEQFF. In DNA form, the CDR3 reads TGTGCCAGTAGTCCACTCGAAAGATCCTACAATGAGCAGTTCTTC.

The chain recombines TRBV5-6 with TRBJ1-4; D gene uncertain. The CDR3 extends over 13 amino acids. Germline lookup yields CDR1 SGHDT and CDR2 YYEEEE. V lost 4 bases, J lost 8 bases, and 12 bases lay in between. In nucleotides, the CDR3 is TGTGCCAGCAGCCCCTCGTCGGGGGAAAAACTGTTTTTT. This translates into CASSPSSGEKLFF.

V and J are TRBV13 and TRBJ2-7, with 8 bases fitting TRBD2. V trimming: 5 bases; J trimming: 3 bases; junction bases outside the gene matches: 9. Germline V gene lookup returns CDR1 PRHDT and CDR2 FYEKMQ (reference sequence). CDR3 length: 15 residues. The CDR3 region has the DNA TGTGCCAGCAGCCCTGGGCGGGGGGCAGTCTACGAGCAGTACTTC. It specifies CASSPGRGAVYEQYF.

The V and J genes are TRBV7-6 and TRBJ2-1; D possibly corresponds to TRBD1 (6 bases). V lost 5 bases, J lost 1 base, and 15 bases lay in between. CDR3 size: 16 residues. CDR1 is SGHVS and CDR2 is FNYEAQ in the germline V gene. The CDR3 is CASSATGRGSYNEQFF. The CDR3 DNA sequence: TGTGCCAGCAGCGCAACAGGGAGAGGGTCCTACAATGAGCAGTTCTTC.